These 8 T cell receptor beta chains originate from one sample sequenced in a study of T cell responses to AZD1222 COVID-19 vaccine. Here immunoSEQ multiplex PCR was the method, and the copy in TCRdb shows in-frame clones only, minus some. The data hold over 100,000 clones, with about nine tenths observed a single time. Source: peripheral blood, taken on day 0 of AZD1222 vaccination. The receptors were gathered from an adult in good health.

The V and J genes are TRBV9 and TRBJ1-2; D ambiguous. This CDR3 is 12 amino acids long. Germline CDR1 and CDR2: SGDLS and YYNGEE. Trimming left V 0 bases short and J 8 bases short, with 8 bases between. Here the CDR3 DNA reads TGTGCCAGCAGCGTAGGGCCCGGGGGCTACACCTTC. Protein: CASSVGPGGYTF.

The chain joins TRBV5-1 to TRBJ2-3, with unresolved D. From germline, CDR1 is SGHRS and CDR2 YFSETQ. This CDR3 has 14 residues. Trimming shortened V by 2 bases and J by 5 bases, and 12 bases separated the two germline ends. The CDR3 DNA is TGCGCCAGCAGCTTACAGTGGGGTGGAGATACGCAGTATTTT. It encodes CASSLQWGGDTQYF.

The chain is built from TRBV19 and TRBJ2-2; TRBD2 aligns across 8 bases. Germline CDR1 reads LNHDA; CDR2 reads SQIVND (reference sequence). The CDR3 is made up of 16 amino acids. J lost 1 base, V lost 5 bases, and 6 bases had no gene match. The DNA of the CDR3 is TGTGCCAGTAGTCCTACTAGCGGTGAGAACACCGGGGAGCTGTTTTTT. It codes for CASSPTSGENTGELFF.

This clone has more than one count but fewer than ten. The V gene is TRBV4-1, the J gene TRBJ2-1; 11 nucleotides align to TRBD2. The CDR3 sequence is 17 residues long. Germline assignment: CDR1 MGHRA and CDR2 YSYEKL. The trim removed 1 base at V and 5 bases at J, leaving 7 bases unmatched. The CDR3 DNA follows: TGCGCCAGCAGCCAAGCGTCTAGCGGGAGGTTAAACAATGAGCAGTTCTTC. Protein product: CASSQASSGRLNNEQFF.

The CDR3 loop reads CASSLLALSGNTIYF. CDR3 sequence (DNA): TGTGCCAGCAGTTTATTGGCACTCTCTGGAAACACCATATATTTT. V usage is TRBV28 and J usage is TRBJ1-3, with unresolved D. The germline V and J ends were trimmed by 1 base and 0 bases, with 7 bases remaining between them. There are 15 residues in the CDR3. The germline V gene has CDR1 MDHEN and CDR2 SYDVKM.

This chain joins TRBV6-5 and TRBJ2-2, with 9 bases that match TRBD1. Unmatched junction bases numbered 2, after V lost 6 bases and J lost 9 bases. From germline, CDR1 is MNHEY and CDR2 SVGAGI. CDR3 length equals 12 residues. CDR3 residues: CASRGTGRELFF. The CDR3 DNA reads as TGTGCCAGCAGAGGGACAGGGAGGGAGCTGTTTTTT.

The chain combines TRBV12-3 or TRBV12-4 with TRBJ1-2; TRBD1 aligns across 7 bases. This CDR3 is 13 amino acids long. V dropped 6 bases and J dropped 5; count of bases not matched to a gene: 6. The CDR3 region is CASRTGELYGYTF. In nucleotides, the CDR3 is TGTGCCAGCAGAACAGGGGAACTATATGGCTACACCTTC.

The rearrangement uses TRBV27 and TRBJ2-2, with TRBD2 matching over 9 bases. V lost 6 bases to trimming and J lost 5 bases; unmatched junction nucleotides: 10. The CDR3 is 16 residues long. The germline V gene has CDR1 MNHEY and CDR2 SMNVEV (reference sequence). CDR3 coding DNA: TGTGCCAGCAGGTCTCACCTAGCGGGGCGAACCGGGGAGCTGTTTTTT. Residues: CASRSHLAGRTGELFF.